This T cell receptor (beta chain) was retrieved from a study of blood T cell repertoires in COVID-19. Overall study: COVID-19 samples from acute and convalescent phases originated in the United States, Italy and Spain. PBMCs, B-cell-depleted T cells, or T cells were the source of the cDNA or gDNA that made up the material.

Original analysis: Reference gene primers were amplified, and this amplification served to estimate nucleated cell counts. Assay used: immunoSEQ multiplex PCR; TCRdb lists only in-frame clones, some missing. V and J calls and clone size follow that table, whereas D and trimming were derived from the DNA. The sample contains 150,000 or so clones, about 91% of which appear only once. As to this clone: Other DNA sequences in the same sample also yield this CDR3.

CDR1 is SGHNT and CDR2 is YENEEA in the germline V gene. V was trimmed by 1 base and J by 2 bases, leaving 11 bases between them. The CDR3 runs to 15 residues. Sequenced sample: peripheral blood. This sequence joins TRBV11-3 and TRBJ1-2; D unresolved. The receptor was derived from a woman aged 45-65 years with acute or convalescent COVID-19. This chain's CDR3 is CASSLGSGGNYGYTF. DNA for the CDR3: TGTGCCAGCAGCTTAGGATCCGGAGGGAACTATGGCTACACCTTC.